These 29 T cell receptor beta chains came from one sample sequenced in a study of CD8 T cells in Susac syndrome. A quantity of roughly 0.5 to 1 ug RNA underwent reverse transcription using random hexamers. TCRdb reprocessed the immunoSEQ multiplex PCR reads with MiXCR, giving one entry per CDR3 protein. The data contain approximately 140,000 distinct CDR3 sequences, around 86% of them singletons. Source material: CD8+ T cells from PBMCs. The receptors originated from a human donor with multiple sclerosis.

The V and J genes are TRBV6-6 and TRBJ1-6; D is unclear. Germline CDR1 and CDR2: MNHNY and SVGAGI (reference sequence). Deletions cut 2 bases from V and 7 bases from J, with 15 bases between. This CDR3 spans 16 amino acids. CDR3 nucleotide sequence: TGTGCCAGCAGTTACGACCCTGGAGCGGTGAATTCACCCCTCCACTTT. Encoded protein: CASSYDPGAVNSPLHF.

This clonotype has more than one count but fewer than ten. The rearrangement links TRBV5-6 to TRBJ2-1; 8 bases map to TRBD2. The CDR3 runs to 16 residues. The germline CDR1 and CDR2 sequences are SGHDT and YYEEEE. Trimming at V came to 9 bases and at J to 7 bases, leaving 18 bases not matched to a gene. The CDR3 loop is CATGGGGRRVMNEQFF. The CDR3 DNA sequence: TGTGCCACCGGGGGCGGGGGGCGAAGAGTAATGAATGAGCAGTTCTTC.

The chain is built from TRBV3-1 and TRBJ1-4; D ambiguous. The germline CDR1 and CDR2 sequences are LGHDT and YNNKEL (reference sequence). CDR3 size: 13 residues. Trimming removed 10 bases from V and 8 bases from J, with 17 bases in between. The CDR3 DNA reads TGTGCCACTGAACCTAGGGAGAGGGAAAAACTGTTTTTT. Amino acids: CATEPREREKLFF. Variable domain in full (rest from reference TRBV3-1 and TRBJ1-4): DTAVSQTPKYLVTQMGNDKSIKCEQNLGHDTMYWYKQDSKKFLKIMFSYNNKELIINETVPNRFSPKSPDKAHLNLHINSLELGDSAVYFCATEPREREKLFFGSGTQLSVL.

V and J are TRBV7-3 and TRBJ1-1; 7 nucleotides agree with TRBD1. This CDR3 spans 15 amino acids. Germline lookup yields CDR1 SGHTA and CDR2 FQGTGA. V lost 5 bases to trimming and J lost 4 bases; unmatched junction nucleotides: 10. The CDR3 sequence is CASSPTPSGGTEAFF. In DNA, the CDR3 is TGTGCCAGCAGCCCGACCCCCTCAGGGGGCACTGAAGCTTTCTTT.

This chain's CDR3 is CASSFTGDSYNSPLHF. In nucleotides, the CDR3 is TGTGCCAGCAGTTTCACAGGGGACTCCTATAATTCACCCCTCCACTTT. The chain carries TRBV12-3 or TRBV12-4 and TRBJ1-6, with 7 bases matching TRBD1. V shed 3 bases and J 0 bases; nucleotides not matched to a gene: 2. The CDR3 extends over 16 amino acids.

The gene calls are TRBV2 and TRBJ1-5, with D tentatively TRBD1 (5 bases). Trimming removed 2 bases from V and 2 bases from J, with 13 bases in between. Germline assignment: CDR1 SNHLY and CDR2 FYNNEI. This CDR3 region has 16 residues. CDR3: CASSELGGDGNQPQHF. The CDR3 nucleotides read TGTGCCAGCAGTGAATTGGGAGGGGACGGCAATCAGCCCCAGCATTTT.

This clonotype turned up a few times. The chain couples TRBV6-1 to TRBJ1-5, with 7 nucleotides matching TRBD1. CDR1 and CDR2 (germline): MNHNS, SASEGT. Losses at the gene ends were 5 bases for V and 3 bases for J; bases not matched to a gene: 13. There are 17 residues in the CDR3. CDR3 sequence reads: CASSPLWTGAYNQPQHF. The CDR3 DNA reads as TGTGCCAGCAGTCCCCTCTGGACAGGAGCTTACAATCAGCCCCAGCATTTT.

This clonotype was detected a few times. The CDR3 DNA follows: TGTGCCAGCAGCCAAGAATGGGTCGGAGATGAGCAGTTCTTC. Protein product: CASSQEWVGDEQFF. The chain carries TRBV14 and TRBJ2-1; D gene ambiguous. Trimming stripped 0 bases from V and 8 bases from J, with 11 bases between. Germline CDR1 is SGHDN and CDR2 is FVKESK. This CDR3 is 14 amino acids long.

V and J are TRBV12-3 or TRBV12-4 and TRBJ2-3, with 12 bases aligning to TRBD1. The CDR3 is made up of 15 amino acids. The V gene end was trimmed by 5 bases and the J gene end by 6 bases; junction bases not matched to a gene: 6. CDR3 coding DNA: TGTGCCAGCAGTCTGGGACAGGGGGCCCCGGATACGCAGTATTTT. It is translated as CASSLGQGAPDTQYF.

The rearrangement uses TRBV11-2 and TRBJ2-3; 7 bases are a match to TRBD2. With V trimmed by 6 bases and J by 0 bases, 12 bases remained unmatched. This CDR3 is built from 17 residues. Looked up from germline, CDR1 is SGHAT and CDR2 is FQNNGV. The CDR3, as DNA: TGTGCCAGCAGACGAGCTAGAGGGCGGGGGAGCACAGATACGCAGTATTTT. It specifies CASRRARGRGSTDTQYF.

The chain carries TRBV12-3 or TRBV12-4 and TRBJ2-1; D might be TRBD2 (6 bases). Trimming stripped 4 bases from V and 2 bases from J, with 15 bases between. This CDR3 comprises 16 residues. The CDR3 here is CASSWSGPTPYNEQFF. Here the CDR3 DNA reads TGTGCCAGCAGTTGGAGCGGGCCCACCCCCTACAATGAGCAGTTCTTC.

CDR3 residues: CASTPTPAGLYGYTF. As DNA, the CDR3 is TGTGCCAGCACACCCACACCGGCAGGGTTATATGGCTACACCTTC. The rearrangement uses TRBV12-3 or TRBV12-4 and TRBJ1-2; possible D gene TRBD1, 5 bases. CDR3 size: 15 residues. Trimming stripped 7 bases from V and 5 bases from J, with 20 bases between.

The CDR3: CASSPGQINEQFF. The CDR3 DNA reads TGTGCCAGCAGCCCCGGACAGATCAATGAGCAGTTCTTC. The chain employs TRBV11-2 and TRBJ2-1; D perhaps matches TRBD1 (6 bases). The CDR3 runs to 13 residues. V was clipped by 5 bases and J by 6 bases, with 11 bases between them. Germline loops: CDR1 SGHAT, CDR2 FQNNGV. The complete variable domain, with remaining parts taken from reference TRBV11-2 and TRBJ2-1, reads EAGVAQSPRYKIIEKRQSVAFWCNPISGHATLYWYQQILGQGPKLLIQFQNNGVVDDSQLPKDRFSAERLKGVDSTLKIQPAKLEDSAVYLCASSPGQINEQFFGPGTRLTVL.

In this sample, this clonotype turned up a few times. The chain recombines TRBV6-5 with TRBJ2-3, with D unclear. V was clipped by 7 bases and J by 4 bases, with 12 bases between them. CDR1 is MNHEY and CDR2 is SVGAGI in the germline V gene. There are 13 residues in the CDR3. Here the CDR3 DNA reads TGTGCCAGCAACAACGGGTTGGCAGATACGCAGTATTTT. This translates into CASNNGLADTQYF.

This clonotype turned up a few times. The CDR3 loop reads CASTGGEEGRFF. The CDR3 coding sequence is TGTGCCAGCACCGGCGGGGAGGAGGGAAGGTTCTTC. This chain uses TRBV13 with TRBJ2-1; the D gene is possibly TRBD2 (6 bases). CDR1 PRHDT and CDR2 FYEKMQ come from the germline V gene (reference sequence). The CDR3 sequence is 12 residues long. Trimming cost V 7 bases and J 15 bases, with 19 bases left between them.

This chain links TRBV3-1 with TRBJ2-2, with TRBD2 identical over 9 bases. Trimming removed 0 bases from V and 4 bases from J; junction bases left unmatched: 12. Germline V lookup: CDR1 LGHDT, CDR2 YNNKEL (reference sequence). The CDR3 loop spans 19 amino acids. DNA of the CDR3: TGTGCCAGCAGCCAAGATAAGGACGCGGGAGGGCCGAGCACCGGGGAGCTGTTTTTT. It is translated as CASSQDKDAGGPSTGELFF.

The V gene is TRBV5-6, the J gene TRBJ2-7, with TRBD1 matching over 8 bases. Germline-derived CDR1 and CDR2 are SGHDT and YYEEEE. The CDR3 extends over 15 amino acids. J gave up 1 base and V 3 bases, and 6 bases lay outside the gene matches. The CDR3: CASSSGTGGSYEQYF. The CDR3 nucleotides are TGTGCCAGCAGCTCTGGGACAGGTGGATCCTACGAGCAGTACTTC. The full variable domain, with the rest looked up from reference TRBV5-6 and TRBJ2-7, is DAGVTQSPTHLIKTRGQQVTLRCSPKSGHDTVSWYQQALGQGPQFIFQYYEEEERQRGNFPDRFSGHQFPNYSSELNVNALLLGDSALYLCASSSGTGGSYEQYFGPGTRLTVT.

CDR3 amino acids: CASSQDDWGRYGGELFF. The CDR3 DNA reads TGTGCCAGCAGCCAAGATGATTGGGGGAGGTATGGCGGGGAGCTGTTTTTT. The chain is built from TRBV3-1 and TRBJ2-2; tentative D call: TRBD2 (6 bases). The CDR3 covers 17 residues. V was trimmed by 0 bases and J by 7 bases, leaving 18 bases between them. Germline V lookup: CDR1 LGHDT, CDR2 YNNKEL (reference sequence).

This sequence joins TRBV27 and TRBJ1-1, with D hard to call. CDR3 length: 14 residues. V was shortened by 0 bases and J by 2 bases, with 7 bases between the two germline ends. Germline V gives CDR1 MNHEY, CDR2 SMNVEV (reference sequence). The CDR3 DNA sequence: TGTGCCAGCAGTTTATCAGGGCAAAACACTGAAGCTTTCTTT. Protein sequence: CASSLSGQNTEAFF.

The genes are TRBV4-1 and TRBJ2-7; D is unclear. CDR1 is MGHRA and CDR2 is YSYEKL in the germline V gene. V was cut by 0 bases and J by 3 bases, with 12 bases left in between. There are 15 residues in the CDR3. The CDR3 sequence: CASSQELDLLYEQYV. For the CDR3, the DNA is TGCGCCAGCAGCCAAGAGTTAGACCTCCTCTACGAGCAGTACGTC.

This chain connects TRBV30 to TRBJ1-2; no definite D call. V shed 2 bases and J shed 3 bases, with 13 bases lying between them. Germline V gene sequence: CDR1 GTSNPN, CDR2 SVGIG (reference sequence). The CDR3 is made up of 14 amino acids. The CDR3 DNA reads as TGTGCCTGGAGTTATGGCAACAGAGACTATGGCTACACCTTC. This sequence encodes CAWSYGNRDYGYTF.

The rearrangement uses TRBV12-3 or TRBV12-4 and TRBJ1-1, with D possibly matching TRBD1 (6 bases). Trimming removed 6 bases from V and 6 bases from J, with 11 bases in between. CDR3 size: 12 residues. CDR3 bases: TGTGCCAGCAGAATGGGGGCGGCTGAAGCTTTCTTT. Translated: CASRMGAAEAFF.

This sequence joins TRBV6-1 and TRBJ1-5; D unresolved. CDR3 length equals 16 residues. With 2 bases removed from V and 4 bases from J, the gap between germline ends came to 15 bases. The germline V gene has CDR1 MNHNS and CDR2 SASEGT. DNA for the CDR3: TGTGCCAGCAGTGAAATAAGACACGGTGTGAATCAGCCCCAGCATTTT. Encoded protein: CASSEIRHGVNQPQHF.

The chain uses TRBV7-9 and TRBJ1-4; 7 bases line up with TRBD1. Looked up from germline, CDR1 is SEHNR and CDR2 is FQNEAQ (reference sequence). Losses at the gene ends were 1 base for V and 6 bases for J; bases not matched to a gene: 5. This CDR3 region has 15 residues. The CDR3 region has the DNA TGTGCCAGCAGCTTAGTTCTGCAGGGGGATGAAAAACTGTTTTTT. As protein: CASSLVLQGDEKLFF.

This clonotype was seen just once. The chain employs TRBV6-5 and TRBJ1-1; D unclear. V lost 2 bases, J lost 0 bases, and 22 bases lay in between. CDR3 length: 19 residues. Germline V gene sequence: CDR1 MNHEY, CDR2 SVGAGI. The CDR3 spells CASSYGSHQVGTLNTEAFF. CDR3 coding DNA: TGTGCCAGCAGTTACGGCTCACATCAGGTGGGAACATTGAACACTGAAGCTTTCTTT.

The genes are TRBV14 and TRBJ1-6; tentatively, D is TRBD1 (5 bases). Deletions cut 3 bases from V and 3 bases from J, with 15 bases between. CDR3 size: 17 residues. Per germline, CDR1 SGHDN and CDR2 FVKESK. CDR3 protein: CASSHFSSGIYNSPLHF. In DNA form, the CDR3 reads TGTGCCAGCAGCCATTTTTCTTCAGGGATCTATAATTCACCCCTCCACTTT.

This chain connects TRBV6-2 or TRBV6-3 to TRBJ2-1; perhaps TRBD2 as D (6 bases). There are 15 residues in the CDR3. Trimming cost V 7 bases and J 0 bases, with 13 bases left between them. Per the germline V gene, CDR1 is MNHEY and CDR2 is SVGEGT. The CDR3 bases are TGTGCCAGCACCACGCGGGGCCCCTCCTACAATGAGCAGTTCTTC. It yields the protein CASTTRGPSYNEQFF.

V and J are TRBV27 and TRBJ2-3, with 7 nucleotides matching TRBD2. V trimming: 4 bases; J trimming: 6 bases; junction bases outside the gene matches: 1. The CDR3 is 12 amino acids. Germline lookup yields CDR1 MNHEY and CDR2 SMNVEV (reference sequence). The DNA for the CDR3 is TGTGCCAGCAGTTGGACTAGGGATACGCAGTATTTT. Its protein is CASSWTRDTQYF.

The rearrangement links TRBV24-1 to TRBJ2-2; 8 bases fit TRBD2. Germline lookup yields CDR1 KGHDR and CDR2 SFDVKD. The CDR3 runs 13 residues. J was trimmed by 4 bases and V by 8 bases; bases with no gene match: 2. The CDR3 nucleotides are TGTGCCACCACGGGGGGGACCACCGGGGAGCTGTTTTTT. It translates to CATTGGTTGELFF.